This TCR beta chain was recorded in a study of T cells in Graves' hyperthyroidism and ophthalmopathy. Only a few counts were recorded for this clonotype. Antigen unknown. Amplification of TCR beta CDR3 regions used RNA as the template. TCR CDR3 regions were first amplified by RT-PCR with HTBI primers. TCRdb ran MiXCR on the multiplex PCR reads and lists one entry per CDR3 protein. The sample records 500,000 to 600,000 distinct CDR3 sequences, 40% to 55% being singletons. Study-wide results and caveats: The model predicted ophthalmopathy a median roughly six months before onset. In simple terms, a model built on 13 V-J features told ophthalmopathy apart from stable hyperthyroidism.

Diagnosis relied on clinical symptoms, serum thyroxine and TRAb, thyroid ultrasound and orbital computed tomography. The origin of this receptor is an adult woman with Graves' disease, either hyperthyroidism or ophthalmopathy (not recorded which). Sample: peripheral blood or thyroid tissue (not recorded which).

CDR3 in DNA: TGCAGCGTTGGCGAGCCCGCCTACGAGCAGTACTTC. Translation: CSVGEPAYEQYF. V is TRBV29-1 and J is TRBJ2-7; no definite D call. Trimming pared 4 bases from V and 2 bases from J, leaving 9 bases between. CDR3 length: 12 residues. Germline lookup yields CDR1 SQVTM and CDR2 ANQGSEA.